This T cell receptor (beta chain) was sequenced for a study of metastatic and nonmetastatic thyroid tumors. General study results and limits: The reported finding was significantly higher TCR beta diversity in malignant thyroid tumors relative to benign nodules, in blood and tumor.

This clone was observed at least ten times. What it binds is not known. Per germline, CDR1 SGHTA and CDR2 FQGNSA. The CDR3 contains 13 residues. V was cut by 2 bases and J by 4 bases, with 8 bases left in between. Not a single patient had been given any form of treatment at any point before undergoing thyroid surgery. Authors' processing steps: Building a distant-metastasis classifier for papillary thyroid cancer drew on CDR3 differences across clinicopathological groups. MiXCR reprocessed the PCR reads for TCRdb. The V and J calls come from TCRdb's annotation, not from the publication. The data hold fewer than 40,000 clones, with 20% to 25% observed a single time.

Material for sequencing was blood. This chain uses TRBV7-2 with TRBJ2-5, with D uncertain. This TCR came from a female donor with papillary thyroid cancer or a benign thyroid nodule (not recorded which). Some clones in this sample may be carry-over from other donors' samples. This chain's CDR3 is CASSLYSRETQYF. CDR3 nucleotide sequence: TGTGCCAGCAGCTTATACAGCCGAGAGACCCAGTACTTC. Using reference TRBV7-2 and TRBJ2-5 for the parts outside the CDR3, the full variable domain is GAGVSQSPSNKVTEKGKDVELRCDPISGHTALYWYRQSLGQGLEFLIYFQGNSAPDKSGLPSDRFSAERTGGSVSTLTIQRTQQEDSAVYLCASSLYSRETQYFGPGTRLLVL.